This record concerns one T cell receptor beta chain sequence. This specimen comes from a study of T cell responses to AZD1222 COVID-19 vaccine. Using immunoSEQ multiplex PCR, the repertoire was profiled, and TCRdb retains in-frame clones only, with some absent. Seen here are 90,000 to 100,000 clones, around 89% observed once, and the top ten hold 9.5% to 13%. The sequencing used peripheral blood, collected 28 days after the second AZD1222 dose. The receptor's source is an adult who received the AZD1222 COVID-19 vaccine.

The CDR3: CASTGADTDKNIQYF. The CDR3 DNA sequence: TGTGCCAGCACCGGCGCCGATACGGACAAAAACATTCAGTACTTC. The chain joins TRBV11-2 to TRBJ2-4; D gene ambiguous. Trimming pared 7 bases from V and 3 bases from J, leaving 16 bases between. Looked up from germline, CDR1 is SGHAT and CDR2 is FQNNGV. The CDR3 has 15 residues.